These T cell receptor beta chains were read from a single sample in a study of shared clonotypes between healthy human individuals. TCRdb keeps only in-frame clones here, not all; method: immunoSEQ multiplex PCR. The sample gives hundreds of thousands of clones, around 73% of which show up once; 1.5% to 2% is in the top ten. Sequenced material: memory CD4+ T cells sorted from blood. The receptors here all came from a woman in her 30s in good health. Both conserved end residues are part of each CDR3. D genes are given only for firm matches. Where a row states a size, it is once, few, many or the class of an expanded clone; other rows omit it.

CASKEREGLETQYF	TGTGCCAGCAAGGAGCGGGAGGGCCTGGAGACCCAGTACTTC	once	TRBD2	TRBV7-8	TRBJ2-5
CASSRETNTEAFF	TGTGCCAGCAGTAGGGAGACGAACACTGAAGCTTTCTTT	.	.	TRBV2	TRBJ1-1
CASSYPAATDTQYF	TGTGCCAGCAGTTATCCAGCGGCAACAGATACGCAGTATTTT	few	.	TRBV6-6	TRBJ2-3
CASSADRANEQFF	TGTGCCAGCAGCGCGGACAGGGCCAATGAGCAGTTCTTC	.	TRBD1	TRBV7-3	TRBJ2-1
CASSELGFGNQPQHF	TGTGCCAGCAGTGAATTAGGGTTCGGCAATCAGCCCCAGCATTTT	.	.	TRBV6-1	TRBJ1-5
CASRESNQLRGYTF	TGTGCCAGTAGGGAATCGAACCAGCTTCGTGGCTACACCTTC	few	.	TRBV19	TRBJ1-2
CASSVWRERAGELFF	TGTGCCAGCAGCGTCTGGCGGGAGAGGGCCGGGGAGCTGTTTTTT	.	TRBD2	TRBV9	TRBJ2-2
CAWGEGPDNEQFF	TGTGCCTGGGGGGAGGGCCCGGATAATGAGCAGTTCTTC	.	TRBD2	TRBV30	TRBJ2-1
CASSPVLAGAYEQYF	TGTGCCAGCTCACCGGTGCTAGCGGGAGCCTACGAGCAGTACTTC	.	TRBD2	TRBV18	TRBJ2-7
CASKDWRQVTGELFF	TGTGCCAGCAAAGATTGGCGGCAAGTCACCGGGGAGCTGTTTTTT	once	.	TRBV2	TRBJ2-2
CASRLGRQRTDTQYF	TGTGCCAGCAGATTGGGGCGGCAACGCACAGATACGCAGTATTTT	.	.	TRBV28	TRBJ2-3
CASSLGRTDTQYF	TGCGCCAGCAGCTTGGGCAGGACAGATACGCAGTATTTT	.	.	TRBV5-1	TRBJ2-3
CASSQEQGEAGNTIYF	TGTGCCAGCAGCCAGGAACAGGGGGAAGCTGGAAACACCATATATTTT	.	TRBD1	TRBV4-2	TRBJ1-3
CASRVQEELFF	TGTGCCAGCAGGGTACAAGAAGAACTGTTTTTT	many	.	TRBV6-1	TRBJ1-4
CASSSGLAGAREQFF	TGTGCCAGCAGCTCGGGACTAGCGGGAGCTCGAGAGCAGTTCTTC	.	TRBD2	TRBV5-4	TRBJ2-1
CASGRSSYEQYF	TGTGCCAGCGGGCGCAGCTCCTACGAGCAGTACTTC	.	.	TRBV6-1	TRBJ2-7
CASTSGGTGELFF	TGTGCCAGCACTAGCGGGGGCACCGGGGAGCTGTTTTTT	.	TRBD2	TRBV6-5	TRBJ2-2
CASSGLRTRDSRFADTQYF	TGTGCCAGCAGTGGACTTCGCACACGGGACTCTCGGTTCGCAGATACGCAGTATTTT	.	.	TRBV2	TRBJ2-3
CASSGGDRDTGELFF	TGCGCCAGCAGCGGCGGGGACAGGGACACCGGGGAGCTGTTTTTT	.	TRBD1	TRBV5-1	TRBJ2-2
CASSDHRQGANSMNTEAFF	TGCGCCAGCAGTGACCATAGACAGGGGGCGAATTCCATGAACACTGAAGCTTTCTTT	.	TRBD1	TRBV10-1	TRBJ1-1
CASRFAGTVYEQYF	TGTGCCAGCAGATTCGCCGGGACAGTCTACGAGCAGTACTTC	once	TRBD1	TRBV6-5	TRBJ2-7
CASSFLPSGQYNEQFF	TGCGCCAGCAGCTTCTTACCTAGCGGACAATACAATGAGCAGTTCTTC	.	TRBD2	TRBV5-1	TRBJ2-1
CASSPGVRTTEAFF	TGTGCCAGCAGTCCAGGGGTTCGGACCACTGAAGCTTTCTTT	.	.	TRBV28	TRBJ1-1
CASSGGRNYGYTF	TGTGCCAGTAGTGGAGGACGGAACTATGGCTACACCTTC	few	.	TRBV19	TRBJ1-2
CARLAGGGTQYF	TGTGCCCGACTAGCGGGAGGGGGTACGCAGTATTTT	.	TRBD2	TRBV30	TRBJ2-3
CASSLKGGIGYEQYF	TGTGCCAGCAGTTTAAAGGGGGGCATAGGCTACGAGCAGTACTTC	once	.	TRBV27	TRBJ2-7
CASSPRTGWEKLFF	TGTGCCAGCTCACCACGGACAGGGTGGGAAAAACTGTTTTTT	.	TRBD1	TRBV18	TRBJ1-4
CASSVRASGTDTQYF	TGTGCCAGCAGCGTTAGGGCTAGCGGAACAGATACGCAGTATTTT	.	TRBD2	TRBV7-3	TRBJ2-3